This TCR beta chain was recovered during a study of cytomegalovirus exposure and HLA in healthy donors. In regard to this clone: Its target is not known.

Use of 60 Vbeta and 13 Jbeta primers characterized the PCR. The table came from immunoSEQ multiplex PCR; TCRdb's copy has only in-frame clones and leaves some out. The sample yields a few hundred thousand clones, almost 80% seen once. Study-wide results and limits: Earlier analysis yielded a pattern in which most TCR beta V segments were productive about 90% or about 30% of the time. An ancestry cluster, one associated with Asian ancestry, reportedly showed fewer N-insertions than the 666-donor mean in a later analysis.

The source material was PBMCs. This sequence was found in a man between 18 and 35 years old in good health and CMV-seronegative.

The CDR3 nucleotides read TGTGCCACCAGCAGAGATGGTAGCGACTACAATGAGCAGTTCTTC. Encoded protein: CATSRDGSDYNEQFF. This chain uses TRBV15 with TRBJ2-1, with D perhaps matching TRBD2 (5 bases). Germline CDR1 LNHNV, CDR2 YYDKDF (reference sequence). The V end lost 0 bases, the J end lost 3 bases, and 9 bases lay between the germline ends. The CDR3 loop spans 15 amino acids.